The rows below give T cell receptor beta chains drawn from one sample of a study of blood T cell repertoires in COVID-19. This table comes from immunoSEQ multiplex PCR, and its TCRdb copy is limited to in-frame clones, with some not included. The repertoire consists of about 480,000 clones, with 88% occurring once and the leading ten covering around 1.9%. Sequences were obtained from PBMCs or T cells enriched from blood (not recorded which). All receptors come from a woman aged 35 to 49 who had recovered from COVID-19. Each CDR3 is given with its conserved first and last residue.

cdr3_length: 12
v_call: TRBV7-2
j_call: TRBJ1-1
cdr3_aa: CACTGGWTEAFF

cdr3_length: 16
v_call: TRBV5-8
j_call: TRBJ1-3
cdr3_aa: CASSLYEGSSGNTIYF

cdr3_length: 18
v_call: TRBV4-3
j_call: TRBJ1-2
cdr3_aa: CASSRHTYRTGTNYGYTF

cdr3_length: 13
v_call: TRBV7-9
j_call: TRBJ1-1
cdr3_aa: CASSRQGNTEAFF

cdr3_length: 14
v_call: TRBV6-5
j_call: TRBJ1-6
cdr3_aa: CASQLQGYNSPLHF

cdr3_length: 15
v_call: TRBV9
j_call: TRBJ2-5
cdr3_aa: CASSARGLAQETQYF

cdr3_length: 17
v_call: TRBV10-3
j_call: TRBJ2-7
cdr3_aa: CAISEFGGEGRAYEQYF

cdr3_length: 17
v_call: TRBV11-2
j_call: TRBJ2-3
cdr3_aa: CASSLVSKRTYTDTQYF

cdr3_length: 17
v_call: TRBV11-3
j_call: TRBJ1-1
cdr3_aa: CASSPGTGGRMNTEAFF

cdr3_length: 9
v_call: TRBV10-1
j_call: TRBJ1-2
cdr3_aa: CARQYGYTF

cdr3_length: 19
v_call: TRBV3-1/TRBV3-2
j_call: TRBJ2-1
cdr3_aa: CASSQDLVFLGQGHNEQFF

cdr3_length: 13
v_call: TRBV30
j_call: TRBJ2-2
cdr3_aa: CAWSEQATGELFF

cdr3_length: 14
v_call: TRBV28
j_call: TRBJ1-2
cdr3_aa: CASADRVASYGYTF

cdr3_length: 19
v_call: TRBV21-1
j_call: TRBJ2-3
cdr3_aa: CASIPREIETSSDEDTQYF

cdr3_length: 18
v_call: TRBV10-1
j_call: TRBJ2-1
cdr3_aa: CASSEVLAGGDGENEQFF

cdr3_length: 10
v_call: TRBV19
j_call: TRBJ1-1
cdr3_aa: CASGQGSTVF

cdr3_length: 18
v_call: TRBV5-4
j_call: TRBJ2-7
cdr3_aa: CASSSRPQLAGGPYEQYF

cdr3_length: 14
v_call: TRBV3-1/TRBV3-2
j_call: TRBJ2-1
cdr3_aa: CASSPIGGDNEQFF

cdr3_length: 14
v_call: TRBV7-9
j_call: TRBJ2-2
cdr3_aa: CASSLGLNTGELFF

cdr3_length: 15
v_call: TRBV5-4
j_call: TRBJ2-1
cdr3_aa: CASSRGTSADNEQFF

cdr3_length: 14
v_call: TRBV10-3
j_call: TRBJ1-2
cdr3_aa: CAISEPGESYGYTF

cdr3_length: 16
v_call: TRBV7-9
j_call: TRBJ2-2
cdr3_aa: CASMGRASGSTGELFF

cdr3_length: 15
v_call: TRBV10-3
j_call: TRBJ2-7
cdr3_aa: CAIRHSGDSGYEQYF

cdr3_length: 15
v_call: TRBV5-4
j_call: TRBJ2-7
cdr3_aa: CASSSGQGSSYEQYF

cdr3_length: 11
v_call: TRBV12-3/TRBV12-4
j_call: TRBJ1-1
cdr3_aa: CASSLGRGAFF

cdr3_length: 15
v_call: TRBV10-1
j_call: TRBJ2-1
cdr3_aa: CASSELGQGLDEQFF

cdr3_length: 15
v_call: TRBV7-2
j_call: TRBJ2-5
cdr3_aa: CASSPGGRTQETQYF

cdr3_length: 16
v_call: TRBV10-2
j_call: TRBJ1-2
cdr3_aa: CASSEWGTGSDYGYTF

cdr3_length: 14
v_call: TRBV6-5
j_call: TRBJ1-2
cdr3_aa: CASSIGTGNYGYTF

cdr3_length: 15
v_call: TRBV6-5
j_call: TRBJ1-5
cdr3_aa: CASTFDNSGNQPQHF

cdr3_length: 15
v_call: TRBV30
j_call: TRBJ1-6
cdr3_aa: CAWSVRGQGGPPLHF

cdr3_length: 14
v_call: TRBV10-3
j_call: TRBJ2-7
cdr3_aa: CAISGLAGAYEQYF

cdr3_length: 17
v_call: TRBV19
j_call: TRBJ2-1
cdr3_aa: CASSIDESGRFAIEQFF

cdr3_length: 17
v_call: TRBV5-6
j_call: TRBJ1-2
cdr3_aa: CASNHDLGTHAFSGYTF

cdr3_length: 15
v_call: TRBV19
j_call: TRBJ2-2
cdr3_aa: CASRTPGTGTGELFF

cdr3_length: 15
v_call: TRBV6-5
j_call: TRBJ1-5
cdr3_aa: CATNSGRRGYQPQHF